This T cell receptor (beta chain) comes out of a study of radiation and T cells in renal cell carcinoma. The germline V gene encodes CDR1 SGHAT and CDR2 FQNNGV. Between the trimmed V and J ends, which lost 4 bases and 2 bases, there was a span of 8 bases. The CDR3 loop spans 13 amino acids. Sequencing was performed with immunoSEQ multiplex PCR; in TCRdb, only in-frame clones are kept and a portion is missing. The data show about 150,000 clones, with around 90% seen just once and over 10% held by the top ten. Described time point: blood 2 weeks post-SBRT. Treatment: 15 Gy SBRT to primary tumor, nephrectomy 4 weeks later.

This receptor was taken from a woman in her forties or fifties with renal cell carcinoma. Source: blood, taken from a patient whose treatment included radiotherapy and nephrectomy. V is TRBV11-2 and J is TRBJ2-5, with D possibly TRBD2 on 5 matching bases. CDR3 amino acids: CASSSGFQETQYF. CDR3 nucleotide sequence: TGTGCCAGCAGCTCGGGATTTCAAGAGACCCAGTACTTC. The full variable domain, its missing parts supplied by reference TRBV11-2 and TRBJ2-5, is EAGVAQSPRYKIIEKRQSVAFWCNPISGHATLYWYQQILGQGPKLLIQFQNNGVVDDSQLPKDRFSAERLKGVDSTLKIQPAKLEDSAVYLCASSSGFQETQYFGPGTRLLVL.